This T cell receptor (beta chain) was obtained from a study of blood T cell repertoires in COVID-19. Overall study context: Samples of COVID-19 (acute and convalescent) were obtained from the United States, Italy and Spain. Sources were T cells, B-cell-depleted T cells, or PBMCs; the material itself was cDNA or gDNA.

Original processing methods: Reference gene primer amplification yielded estimated nucleated cell counts. Sequencing was performed with immunoSEQ multiplex PCR; in TCRdb, only in-frame clones are kept and a portion is missing. The DNA gave D and trimming, while V, J and clone size come from that table. Here the sample spans 100,000 or so clones, about 85% being singletons. The V end was cut by 3 bases, the J end by 0 bases, with 8 bases between. Germline lookup yields CDR1 MNHEY and CDR2 SMNVEV (reference sequence). The CDR3 has 14 residues. The chain links TRBV27 to TRBJ1-1; D remains unclear. The clonotype was recovered from a man aged 50-60 years with active COVID-19. The sequencing input was peripheral blood. The CDR3 DNA reads TGTGCCAGCAGTTTCGTCGGGTTGAACACTGAAGCTTTCTTT. Protein product: CASSFVGLNTEAFF.